Listed below are T cell receptor beta chains from one sample, sequenced in a study of shared clonotypes between healthy human individuals. Using immunoSEQ multiplex PCR, the repertoire was profiled, and TCRdb retains in-frame clones only, with some absent. This table has 450,000 to 550,000 clones, more than 65% appearing once. Sequencing input: PBMCs. The receptors derive from a middle-aged woman in good health. Some clones in this sample may be carry-over from other donors' samples. Both conserved end residues are part of each CDR3. The order of the fields is clone size, D gene, J gene, V gene, CDR3 protein, CDR3 DNA. A D gene is named only where the DNA matches it firmly. Clone size is shown for a subset of rows, as once, few, many or a class of expanded clone.

clone size: once; D gene: -; J gene: TRBJ2-1; V gene: TRBV18; CDR3 protein: CASSPLGGSSYNEQFF; CDR3 DNA: TGTGCCAGCTCACCACTTGGGGGGAGCTCCTACAATGAGCAGTTCTTC
clone size: -; D gene: -; J gene: TRBJ2-7; V gene: TRBV6-1; CDR3 protein: CASSYTATYEQYF; CDR3 DNA: TGTGCCAGCAGTTATACGGCGACCTACGAGCAGTACTTC
clone size: once; D gene: TRBD1; J gene: TRBJ2-1; V gene: TRBV18; CDR3 protein: CASSPGTGAYNEQFF; CDR3 DNA: TGTGCCAGCTCTCCCGGGACAGGGGCCTACAATGAGCAGTTCTTC
clone size: -; D gene: -; J gene: TRBJ1-4; V gene: TRBV27; CDR3 protein: CASRVGYDEKLFF; CDR3 DNA: TGTGCCAGCAGGGTGGGCTATGACGAAAAACTGTTTTTT
clone size: -; D gene: TRBD1; J gene: TRBJ1-3; V gene: TRBV28; CDR3 protein: CATRRQGSGNTIYF; CDR3 DNA: TGTGCCACCAGGAGACAGGGCTCTGGAAACACCATATATTTT
clone size: -; D gene: -; J gene: TRBJ2-1; V gene: TRBV5-1; CDR3 protein: CASSFPSGLYNEQFF; CDR3 DNA: TGCGCCAGCAGCTTCCCCAGCGGGCTATACAATGAGCAGTTCTTC
clone size: -; D gene: TRBD1; J gene: TRBJ2-7; V gene: TRBV11-1; CDR3 protein: CASSWTRQGEQYF; CDR3 DNA: TGTGCCAGCAGCTGGACTCGACAGGGCGAGCAGTACTTC
clone size: -; D gene: TRBD2; J gene: TRBJ2-1; V gene: TRBV4-2; CDR3 protein: CASSQDRLADYNEQFF; CDR3 DNA: TGTGCCAGCAGCCAAGATCGGCTAGCGGACTACAATGAGCAGTTCTTC
clone size: -; D gene: TRBD2; J gene: TRBJ2-1; V gene: TRBV27; CDR3 protein: CASSPRLAGGTYNEQFF; CDR3 DNA: TGTGCCAGCAGTCCTCGATTAGCGGGAGGAACCTACAATGAGCAGTTCTTC
clone size: -; D gene: TRBD1; J gene: TRBJ2-1; V gene: TRBV2; CDR3 protein: CASSQDRGMGEQFF; CDR3 DNA: TGTGCCAGCAGTCAGGACAGGGGGATGGGAGAGCAGTTCTTC
clone size: -; D gene: -; J gene: TRBJ2-1; V gene: TRBV27; CDR3 protein: CASSLQAVWGEQFF; CDR3 DNA: TGTGCCAGCAGTTTGCAGGCCGTCTGGGGTGAGCAGTTCTTC
clone size: -; D gene: -; J gene: TRBJ1-4; V gene: TRBV25-1; CDR3 protein: CASGEGGTKLFF; CDR3 DNA: TGTGCCAGCGGGGAAGGGGGGACAAAACTGTTTTTT
clone size: -; D gene: -; J gene: TRBJ1-3; V gene: TRBV5-1; CDR3 protein: CASSFFGVGNTIYF; CDR3 DNA: TGCGCCAGCAGCTTCTTCGGGGTTGGAAACACCATATATTTT
clone size: -; D gene: -; J gene: TRBJ2-3; V gene: TRBV9; CDR3 protein: CASSVTQGRGTDTQYF; CDR3 DNA: TGTGCCAGCAGCGTAACTCAGGGAAGGGGCACAGATACGCAGTATTTT
clone size: few; D gene: -; J gene: TRBJ2-7; V gene: TRBV15; CDR3 protein: CATSRVGIYEQYF; CDR3 DNA: TGTGCCACCAGCAGAGTAGGGATTTACGAGCAGTACTTC
clone size: -; D gene: TRBD1; J gene: TRBJ2-7; V gene: TRBV19; CDR3 protein: CASSRGGRTGSYEQYF; CDR3 DNA: TGTGCCAGTAGTAGAGGGGGCAGGACGGGCTCCTACGAGCAGTACTTC
clone size: -; D gene: -; J gene: TRBJ2-1; V gene: TRBV2; CDR3 protein: CASSEAAFNEQFF; CDR3 DNA: TGTGCCAGCAGTGAAGCAGCCTTCAATGAGCAGTTCTTC
clone size: -; D gene: -; J gene: TRBJ2-7; V gene: TRBV30; CDR3 protein: CAGTGNSYEQYF; CDR3 DNA: TGTGCCGGAACAGGGAATTCCTACGAGCAGTACTTC
clone size: -; D gene: -; J gene: TRBJ1-4; V gene: TRBV28; CDR3 protein: CASTPRGREGEKLFF; CDR3 DNA: TGTGCCAGCACCCCTCGGGGCAGGGAGGGCGAAAAACTGTTTTTT
clone size: -; D gene: TRBD1; J gene: TRBJ1-2; V gene: TRBV2; CDR3 protein: CASSERQGMNGYTF; CDR3 DNA: TGTGCCAGCAGTGAAAGACAGGGAATGAATGGCTACACCTTC
clone size: -; D gene: TRBD1; J gene: TRBJ2-7; V gene: TRBV5-1; CDR3 protein: CASHRDSLYEQYF; CDR3 DNA: TGCGCCAGCCATCGGGACAGCCTCTACGAGCAGTACTTC
clone size: -; D gene: -; J gene: TRBJ1-1; V gene: TRBV30; CDR3 protein: CAWRDSLETEAFF; CDR3 DNA: TGTGCCTGGAGGGACAGCCTGGAGACTGAAGCTTTCTTT
clone size: -; D gene: -; J gene: TRBJ1-2; V gene: TRBV20-1; CDR3 protein: CSALAPDGYTF; CDR3 DNA: TGCAGTGCCTTGGCACCTGATGGCTACACCTTC